This paragraph reports one TCR beta chain. Its specificity is unknown. TCRdb independently ran MiXCR on the reads; one entry per CDR3 protein. This repertoire shows tens of thousands of distinct CDR3 sequences, more than 20% found once; its top ten account for approximately 48%. V lost 2 bases to trimming and J lost 7 bases, with 12 bases between them. Germline V gene data show CDR1 as MNHEY and CDR2 as SMNVEV (reference sequence). CDR3 size: 14 residues. The entry originates in a study of T cell repertoires in cytomegalovirus infection. Study-level background: HLA-C-restricted CMV epitopes, recently identified, and well-studied HLA-B-restricted ones were used by the study. CMV infection plus the matching HLA type was flagged by public TCR beta signatures.

Study-wide results and caveats: Cumulative frequency (of public TCR beta family members) identified carriers of CMV plus the relevant HLA. HLA-C-restricted, CMV-specific TCR beta clonotypes were dominant ex vivo.

Sequences were derived from CD8+ T cells from cultured PBMCs, sampled from culture after CMV antigen stimulation. J is TRBJ1-5 and V is TRBV27, with D tentatively TRBD1 (6 bases). This TCR derives from a human donor in good health (CMV status not recorded). Some clones in this sample may be carry-over from other donors' samples. The CDR3 protein is CASSLRTAVQPQHF. CDR3 nucleotide sequence: TGTGCCAGCAGTTTAAGGACAGCCGTGCAGCCCCAGCATTTT.